This T cell receptor beta chain came from a study of shared clonotypes between healthy human individuals. Researchers ran the assay at a deep level. Only in-frame clones appear in the TCRdb table, and some are missing; sequencing was by immunoSEQ multiplex PCR. The sample holds 1.5 million to 2.5 million clones, about 95% seen once. V was clipped by 1 base and J by 1 base, with 5 bases between them. In germline, CDR1 is MNHNS, CDR2 SASEGT. The length of the CDR3 is 13 residues. Terminally differentiated effector memory CD45RA+ cells were excluded from the naive CD8 cells, which were CD45RO-negative and positively selected for CCR7. A note on this clone: This sample includes further DNA sequences coding for the same CDR3.

Input material: naive CD8+ T cells sorted from blood. The chain employs TRBV6-1 and TRBJ2-7; D call uncertain. This TCR was sampled from a man aged 18 to 35 in good health. The CDR3 sequence: CASSEGRSYEQYF. The CDR3 DNA follows: TGTGCCAGCAGTGAAGGGCGTTCCTACGAGCAGTACTTC.